The 27 T cell receptor beta chains in this list originate from one sample, sequenced in a study of cytomegalovirus exposure and HLA in healthy donors. 60 Vbeta and 13 Jbeta primers were used in PCR. Data came from immunoSEQ multiplex PCR; TCRdb stores just in-frame clones and leaves some out. This table has under 150,000 clones, roughly three fifths appearing once. Sequenced: PBMCs. The receptors were gathered from a man aged 35 to 55 in good health and CMV-seropositive.

This clone was counted only a few times. The V call is TRBV20-1, the J call TRBJ2-7; 7 bases match TRBD1. The V and J ends lost 5 bases and 5 bases, in that order; junction bases with no gene match: 3. The CDR3 loop spans 11 amino acids. Germline loops: CDR1 DFQATT, CDR2 SNEGSKA (reference sequence). The CDR3 DNA follows: TGCAGTGCTGGGACAGTCAACGAGCAGTACTTC. Its protein is CSAGTVNEQYF.

With respect to this clone: The missing conserved phenylalanine or tryptophan at the end of this CDR3 makes a read error likely. No DNA is shown, since the ends of the CDR3 on it are uncertain; the CDR3 is the one TCRdb lists. The chain has TRBV4-1 and TRBJ1-1. Per the germline V gene, CDR1 is MGHRA and CDR2 is YSYEKL. The CDR3 is made up of 13 amino acids, end residues included. Here the CDR3 reads CASSLTPGFIPSL.

Only a few counts were recorded for this clone. The chain has TRBV5-1 and TRBJ1-1; TRBD1 matches at 9 bases. The J segment lost 4 bases and the V segment lost 0 bases, leaving 4 bases of the junction unmatched. The germline gives CDR1 SGHRS, CDR2 YFSETQ. This CDR3 contains 15 residues. CDR3 nucleotides: TGCGCCAGCAGCTTGGTAGGACAGGGGTTCACTGAAGCTTTCTTT. This gives the protein CASSLVGQGFTEAFF.

This chain uses TRBV29-1 with TRBJ2-1; TRBD1 might be the D (6 bases). Germline V gene lookup returns CDR1 SQVTM and CDR2 ANQGSEA. The CDR3 loop spans 13 amino acids. Between the trimmed V and J ends, which lost 3 bases and 2 bases, there was a span of 8 bases. CDR3 residues: CSVDRGPYNEQFF. CDR3 nucleotides: TGCAGCGTTGACAGGGGCCCCTACAATGAGCAGTTCTTC.

The chain has TRBV7-2 and TRBJ2-3; D is possibly TRBD1 (7 bases). Trimming took off 5 bases at V and 2 bases at J, with 14 bases between the two ends. This CDR3 is 15 amino acids long. CDR1 SGHTA and CDR2 FQGNSA come from the germline V gene. CDR3 amino acids: CASSRQGGLTDTQYF. The CDR3 DNA reads TGTGCCAGCAGCCGGCAGGGGGGTCTCACAGATACGCAGTATTTT. Filled out from reference TRBV7-2 and TRBJ2-3, the complete variable domain reads GAGVSQSPSNKVTEKGKDVELRCDPISGHTALYWYRQSLGQGLEFLIYFQGNSAPDKSGLPSDRFSAERTGGSVSTLTIQRTQQEDSAVYLCASSRQGGLTDTQYFGPGTRLTVL.

The chain combines TRBV7-2 with TRBJ1-4, with no clear D. Germline-derived CDR1 and CDR2 are SGHTA and FQGNSA. This CDR3 is built from 16 residues. V was cut by 4 bases and J by 7 bases, with 19 bases left in between. The CDR3, as DNA: TGTGCCAGCAGCTCAGAGACAAACAAAGAAAGTGAAAAACTGTTTTTT. Residues: CASSSETNKESEKLFF.

CDR3 DNA: TGTGCCAGCAGTGAAGGTGGGCAAGGAGAGCAGTTCTTC. It encodes CASSEGGQGEQFF. The gene calls are TRBV6-1 and TRBJ2-1, with D unresolved. The CDR3 loop spans 13 amino acids. V was clipped by 1 base and J by 10 bases, with 11 bases between them. The germline V gene encodes CDR1 MNHNS and CDR2 SASEGT.

The genes are TRBV5-1 and TRBJ1-1; D remains ambiguous. This CDR3 spans 14 amino acids. Per germline, CDR1 SGHRS and CDR2 YFSETQ. V was clipped by 1 base and J by 3 bases, with 10 bases between them. This CDR3 is CASSLSSGYTEAFF. CDR3 DNA sequence: TGCGCCAGCAGCTTGTCTAGCGGTTACACTGAAGCTTTCTTT.

This clone was seen a few times. This sequence joins TRBV7-9 and TRBJ1-1, with D perhaps matching TRBD1 (5 bases). Trimming removed 6 bases at V and 1 base at J, with 12 bases between. There are 14 residues in the CDR3. Germline CDR1 SEHNR, CDR2 FQNEAQ (reference sequence). The CDR3 DNA follows: TGTGCCAGCAGAGGTTTTCAGGGGAACACTGAAGCTTTCTTT. The encoded protein is CASRGFQGNTEAFF.

In this sample, this clone turned up a few times. The chain couples TRBV7-9 to TRBJ1-1; no reliable D call. Trimming left V 5 bases short and J 8 bases short, with 15 bases between. This CDR3 contains 13 residues. In germline, CDR1 is SEHNR, CDR2 FQNEAQ (reference sequence). CDR3 in DNA: TGTGCCAGCAGCCCACGGGGTCCAAACGAAGCTTTCTTT. Its protein is CASSPRGPNEAFF. Looking up the rest from reference TRBV7-9 and TRBJ1-1 gives the full variable domain: DTGVSQNPRHKITKRGQNVTFRCDPISEHNRLYWYRQTLGQGPEFLTYFQNEAQLEKSRLLSDRFSAERPKGSFSTLEIQRTEQGDSAMYLCASSPRGPNEAFFGQGTRLTVV.

This clone has just a few counts. Written as DNA, the CDR3 is TGTGCCAGCAGCTTAAACGGCAGGGTGTCGTTTGGCTACACCTTC. Its protein product is CASSLNGRVSFGYTF. The chain has TRBV7-3 and TRBJ1-2, with a tentative D call TRBD1 (5 bases). The CDR3 is 15 amino acids. The germline CDR1 and CDR2 sequences are SGHTA and FQGTGA. The ends were cut back, 1 base at V and 7 bases at J, with 16 bases in the middle.

This rearrangement joins TRBV28 to TRBJ1-5, with D perhaps matching TRBD1 (6 bases). The CDR3 runs 18 residues. V was shortened by 2 bases and J by 0 bases, with 17 bases between the two germline ends. The germline CDR1 and CDR2 sequences are MDHEN and SYDVKM. The CDR3 DNA sequence: TGTGCCAGCAGTTTACGGGCGGACAGAACTTATAGCAATCAGCCCCAGCATTTT. This codes for CASSLRADRTYSNQPQHF.

This rearrangement joins TRBV27 to TRBJ1-4; the match to TRBD1 covers 10 bases. Trimming removed 4 bases from V and 5 bases from J; junction bases left unmatched: 4. Germline CDR1 and CDR2: MNHEY and SMNVEV (reference sequence). The CDR3 consists of 15 residues. The CDR3 protein is CASSSLGQGNEKLFF. The CDR3, as DNA: TGTGCCAGCAGTTCCCTGGGACAGGGGAATGAAAAACTGTTTTTT.

This clone has only one observation. The V and J genes are TRBV7-9 and TRBJ1-1; possible D gene TRBD1, 6 bases. The V and J ends lost 1 base and 11 bases respectively, with 11 bases between them. Germline V gene data show CDR1 as SEHNR and CDR2 as FQNEAQ (reference sequence). The CDR3 spans 12 residues. The CDR3: CASSLEGRGAFF. The CDR3 DNA reads TGTGCCAGCAGCTTAGAGGGTAGGGGGGCTTTCTTT.

The gene calls are TRBV7-8 and TRBJ2-2; tentative D call: TRBD1 (6 bases). Germline V lookup: CDR1 SGHVS, CDR2 FQNEAQ. The ends were cut back, 1 base at V and 2 bases at J, with 11 bases in the middle. The CDR3 consists of 16 residues. DNA of the CDR3: TGTGCCAGCAGCTTAGGGACAGTGCTCAACACCGGGGAGCTGTTTTTT. Protein product: CASSLGTVLNTGELFF.

This rearrangement joins TRBV11-2 to TRBJ2-7; D is unclear. Trimming pared 1 base from V and 0 bases from J, leaving 7 bases between. Germline CDR1 SGHAT, CDR2 FQNNGV. The CDR3 loop spans 14 amino acids. The CDR3 here is CASSLGYNSYEQYF. The CDR3 nucleotides read TGTGCCAGCAGCTTAGGGTACAACTCCTACGAGCAGTACTTC.

This clone was seen more than once but under ten times. The chain combines TRBV5-8 with TRBJ2-3, with D possibly being TRBD2 (7 bases). The CDR3 covers 16 residues. Germline assignment: CDR1 SGHTS and CDR2 YDEGEE. V was clipped by 1 base and J by 2 bases, with 14 bases between them. CDR3 region: CASSLLAGGLTDTQYF. The CDR3 nucleotides read TGTGCCAGCAGCTTGCTTGCCGGGGGGCTCACAGATACGCAGTATTTT.

V is TRBV25-1 and J is TRBJ2-1, with 13 nucleotides matching TRBD2. The germline V gene has CDR1 MGHDK and CDR2 SYGVNS. V gave up 4 bases and J gave up 4 bases; unmatched junction bases: 4. The CDR3 extends over 16 amino acids. For the CDR3, the DNA is TGTGCCAGCAGTGGTGGACTAGCGGGGGTATACAATGAGCAGTTCTTC. Protein: CASSGGLAGVYNEQFF.

The chain employs TRBV28 and TRBJ2-5; D is perhaps TRBD1 (6 bases). With 6 bases removed from V and 5 bases from J, the gap between germline ends came to 13 bases. The germline V gene encodes CDR1 MDHEN and CDR2 SYDVKM. CDR3 size: 13 residues. The CDR3 DNA sequence: TGTGCCAGCAGAGATCCAGGGGTGGAGACCCAGTACTTC. As protein: CASRDPGVETQYF.

This chain uses TRBV10-3 with TRBJ1-5; D may be TRBD1 (6 bases). Germline CDR1 ENHRY, CDR2 SYGVKD. The germline V and J ends were trimmed by 6 bases and 5 bases, with 14 bases remaining between them. CDR3 size: 14 residues. CDR3 sequence (DNA): TGTGCCATCAGCCGACAGGTAGCAGATCAGCCCCAGCATTTT. It translates to CAISRQVADQPQHF.

The chain employs TRBV7-3 and TRBJ2-1, with 13 bases matching TRBD2. This CDR3 has 15 amino acids. Trimming cost V 5 bases and J 8 bases; bases outside gene matches: 6. Germline V CDR1 and CDR2: SGHTA, FQGTGA. The CDR3 loop is CASSMGLAGSDEQFF. As DNA, the CDR3 is TGTGCCAGCAGCATGGGACTAGCGGGGTCGGATGAGCAGTTCTTC. Together with reference TRBV7-3 and TRBJ2-1, the CDR3 gives the full variable domain: GAGVSQTPSNKVTEKGKYVELRCDPISGHTALYWYRQSLGQGPEFLIYFQGTGAADDSGLPNDRFFAVRPEGSVSTLKIQRTERGDSAVYLCASSMGLAGSDEQFFGPGTRLTVL.

The J gene is TRBJ1-1, the V gene TRBV5-4, with D possibly being TRBD1 (6 bases). The V and J ends lost 0 bases and 4 bases respectively, with 10 bases between them. CDR1 SGHNT and CDR2 YYREEE come from the germline V gene (reference sequence). The CDR3 covers 14 residues. The CDR3 sequence: CASSLVGTITEAFF. The CDR3 DNA reads as TGTGCCAGCAGCTTGGTCGGGACAATCACTGAAGCTTTCTTT.

The CDR3 protein is CASRLTGPYEQYF. DNA for the CDR3: TGTGCCAGCAGGCTCACAGGGCCCTACGAGCAGTACTTC. This chain joins TRBV28 and TRBJ2-7, with a tentative D call TRBD1 (6 bases). This CDR3 spans 13 amino acids. Germline V lookup: CDR1 MDHEN, CDR2 SYDVKM. V lost 6 bases, J lost 2 bases, and 11 bases lay in between. Drawing the rest from reference TRBV28 and TRBJ2-7, the complete variable domain is DVKVTQSSRYLVKRTGEKVFLECVQDMDHENMFWYRQDPGLGLRLIYFSYDVKMKEKGDIPEGYSVSREKKERFSLILESASTNQTSMYLCASRLTGPYEQYFGPGTRLTVT.

This clone was seen a few times. The V and J genes are TRBV6-5 and TRBJ2-7, with D tentatively TRBD1 (6 bases). Trimming took 8 bases from V and 7 from J, leaving 21 bases between them. The CDR3 is made up of 14 amino acids. Germline CDR1 and CDR2: MNHEY and SVGAGI. In nucleotides, the CDR3 is TGTGCCAGCCAGGAAGATCTACTAGGGGGAGAGCAGTACTTC. Protein product: CASQEDLLGGEQYF.

The rearrangement joins TRBV4-1 to TRBJ1-6; D possibly corresponds to TRBD1 (6 bases). The CDR3 is 15 residues long. The germline gives CDR1 MGHRA, CDR2 YSYEKL. With 5 bases removed from V and 4 bases from J, the gap between germline ends came to 12 bases. The CDR3, as DNA: TGCGCCAGCAGCACAGGGATGGGATATAATTCACCCCTCCACTTT. Translated, it gives CASSTGMGYNSPLHF.

This rearrangement joins TRBV2 to TRBJ2-2, with 7 nucleotides matching TRBD2. This CDR3 is 16 amino acids long. V shed 0 bases, J shed 4 bases, and the junction held 5 bases outside the gene matches. Per the germline V gene, CDR1 is SNHLY and CDR2 is FYNNEI. CDR3 in amino acids: CASSEALPGGTGELFF. CDR3 sequence (DNA): TGTGCCAGCAGTGAAGCGCTTCCGGGGGGCACCGGGGAGCTGTTTTTT.

This clone was observed a few times. The chain carries TRBV13 and TRBJ2-6, with TRBD1 identical over 8 bases. With 6 bases clipped from V and 3 bases from J, the junction kept 7 bases outside the gene matches. The CDR3 contains 16 residues. Per the germline V gene, CDR1 is PRHDT and CDR2 is FYEKMQ (reference sequence). The CDR3 sequence is CASRWQGASGANVLTF. CDR3 in DNA: TGTGCCAGCAGATGGCAGGGGGCCAGTGGGGCCAACGTCCTGACTTTC.